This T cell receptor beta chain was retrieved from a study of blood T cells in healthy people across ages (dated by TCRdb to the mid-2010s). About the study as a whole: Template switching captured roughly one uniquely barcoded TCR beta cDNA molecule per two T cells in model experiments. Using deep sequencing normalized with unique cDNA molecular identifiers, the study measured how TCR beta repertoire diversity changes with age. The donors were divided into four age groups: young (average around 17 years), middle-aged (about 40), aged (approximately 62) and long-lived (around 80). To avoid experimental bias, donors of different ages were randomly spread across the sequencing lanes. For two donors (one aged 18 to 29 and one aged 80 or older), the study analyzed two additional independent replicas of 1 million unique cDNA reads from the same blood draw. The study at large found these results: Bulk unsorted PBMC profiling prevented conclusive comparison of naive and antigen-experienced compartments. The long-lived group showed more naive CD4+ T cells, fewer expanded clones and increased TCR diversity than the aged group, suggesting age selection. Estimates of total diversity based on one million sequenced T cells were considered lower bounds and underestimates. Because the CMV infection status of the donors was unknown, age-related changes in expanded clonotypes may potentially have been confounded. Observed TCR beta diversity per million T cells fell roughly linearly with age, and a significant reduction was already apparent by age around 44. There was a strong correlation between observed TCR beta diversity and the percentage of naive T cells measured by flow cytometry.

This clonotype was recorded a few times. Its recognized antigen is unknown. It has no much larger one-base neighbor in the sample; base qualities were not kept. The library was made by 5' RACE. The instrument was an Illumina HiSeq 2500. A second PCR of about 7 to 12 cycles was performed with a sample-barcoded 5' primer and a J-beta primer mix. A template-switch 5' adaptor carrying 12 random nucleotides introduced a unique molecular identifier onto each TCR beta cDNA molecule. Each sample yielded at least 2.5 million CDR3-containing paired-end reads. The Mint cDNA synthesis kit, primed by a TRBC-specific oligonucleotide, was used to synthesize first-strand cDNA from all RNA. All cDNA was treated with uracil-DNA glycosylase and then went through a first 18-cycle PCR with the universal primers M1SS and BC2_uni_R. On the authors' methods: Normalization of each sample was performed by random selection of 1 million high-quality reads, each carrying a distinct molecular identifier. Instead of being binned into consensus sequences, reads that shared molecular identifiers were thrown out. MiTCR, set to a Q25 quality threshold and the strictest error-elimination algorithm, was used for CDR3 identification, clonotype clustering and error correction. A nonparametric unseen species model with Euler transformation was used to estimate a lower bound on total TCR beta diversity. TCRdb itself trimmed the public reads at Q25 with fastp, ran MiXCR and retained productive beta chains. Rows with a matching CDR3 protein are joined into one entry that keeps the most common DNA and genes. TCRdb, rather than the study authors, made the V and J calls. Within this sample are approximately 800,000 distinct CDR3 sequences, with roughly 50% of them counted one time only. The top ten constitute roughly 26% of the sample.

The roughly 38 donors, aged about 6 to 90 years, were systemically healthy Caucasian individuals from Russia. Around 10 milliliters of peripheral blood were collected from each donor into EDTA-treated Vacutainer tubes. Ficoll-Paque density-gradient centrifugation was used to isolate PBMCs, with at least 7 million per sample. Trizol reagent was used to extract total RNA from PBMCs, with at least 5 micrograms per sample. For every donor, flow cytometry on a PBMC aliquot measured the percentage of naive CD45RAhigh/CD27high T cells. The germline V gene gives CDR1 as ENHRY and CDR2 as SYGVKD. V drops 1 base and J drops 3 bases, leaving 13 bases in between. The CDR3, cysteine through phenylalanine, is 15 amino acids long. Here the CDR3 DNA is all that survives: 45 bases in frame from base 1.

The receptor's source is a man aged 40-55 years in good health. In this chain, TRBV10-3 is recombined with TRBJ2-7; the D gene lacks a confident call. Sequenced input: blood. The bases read TGTGCCATCAGTGAGTTCCCTAGTCAACGCTACGAGCAGTACTTC. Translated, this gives CAISEFPSQRYEQYF.